These T cell receptor beta chains were read from a single sample in a study of T cells after posttransplantation cyclophosphamide. Method: immunoSEQ multiplex PCR; TCRdb's copy keeps in-frame clones and lacks some. The data contain about 1,900 clones, roughly 94% of them singletons. The sample comprised CD4+ T cells sorted from bone marrow. The source is a woman in her 50s in good health and a related stem cell transplant donor. Each CDR3 is given without its conserved first and last residue.

J	V	CDR3
TRBJ2-5	TRBV19	ASSINGRAETQY
TRBJ1-2	TRBV6-1	ASTPTQGTYGYT
TRBJ2-7	TRBV7-2	ASSLVREGEEQY
TRBJ2-3	TRBV21-1	ASSKVASGCTDTQY
TRBJ1-1	TRBV19	ASSLLQENTEAF
TRBJ1-1	TRBV2	ASSQAPNTEAF
TRBJ1-1	TRBV4-1	ASSQDPPEQQNTEAF
TRBJ2-7	TRBV27	ASSLSPPGLANSYEQY
TRBJ2-2	TRBV9	ASSVRAEPGSGELF
TRBJ1-1	TRBV5-1	ASRPGLNGEAF
TRBJ2-5	TRBV19	ASTRTSGTQETQY
TRBJ1-3	TRBV18	ASSPLALSNTIY
TRBJ2-2	TRBV5-6	ASSLAPPGGELF
TRBJ2-5	TRBV20-1	SVTSGGTQY
-	TRBV7-2	ASSLIRSAEQY
TRBJ1-6	TRBV25-1	ASSAARTGVSPLH
TRBJ2-5	TRBV5-1	ASSLGWGSPGVETQY
TRBJ2-1	TRBV27	ASSPGFRVQGGNEQF
TRBJ1-6	TRBV27	ASSGNRGSPLH
TRBJ2-3	TRBV28	ASESTGRTDTQY
TRBJ1-6	TRBV5-5	ASSSPVGGSNSPLH
TRBJ2-4	TRBV28	ASSSGLAGVQY
TRBJ2-5	TRBV14	ASSQDLVMSAMSGQY